A single sample gave rise to the 13 T cell receptor beta chains below, sequenced in a study of PD-L1 blockade in urothelial cancer. This sample's time point: pretreatment peripheral blood. The repertoire was sequenced with immunoSEQ multiplex PCR; TCRdb's copy has only in-frame clones and lacks some. The profile shows 85,000 to 100,000 clones, 80% to 90% of them singletons. The specimen was PBMCs, collected around atezolizumab (anti-PD-L1) treatment. The receptors come from a man aged 60 to 75 with urothelial cancer.

The rearrangement uses TRBV9 and TRBJ1-4; a possible D gene is TRBD1 (6 bases). This CDR3 has 15 amino acids. V was cut by 4 bases and J by 5 bases, with 15 bases left in between. Germline loops: CDR1 SGDLS, CDR2 YYNGEE. In DNA form, the CDR3 reads TGTGCCAGCAGCCCGGAGGGGAGGGGGAATGAAAAACTGTTTTTT. This sequence encodes CASSPEGRGNEKLFF.

V usage is TRBV6-5 and J usage is TRBJ1-5; 10 nucleotides agree with TRBD1. J gave up 7 bases and V 5 bases, and 5 bases lay outside the gene matches. The CDR3 is made up of 14 amino acids. Germline CDR1 MNHEY, CDR2 SVGAGI. CDR3 loop: CASSGGQGWQPQHF. CDR3 coding DNA: TGTGCCAGCAGTGGGGGACAGGGGTGGCAGCCCCAGCATTTT.

This rearrangement joins TRBV10-3 to TRBJ2-2, with D maybe TRBD2 (5 bases). CDR3 size: 14 residues. Germline values: CDR1 ENHRY, CDR2 SYGVKD. V lost 4 bases and J lost 10, with 16 bases in between. The CDR3 sequence is CAISVREPGAELFF. For the CDR3, the DNA is TGTGCCATCAGTGTTAGGGAGCCGGGCGCGGAGCTGTTTTTT.

The chain uses TRBV6-5 and TRBJ2-5; D might be TRBD2 (7 bases). The CDR3 consists of 15 residues. V was shortened by 6 bases and J by 10 bases, with 24 bases between the two germline ends. Germline V gene lookup returns CDR1 MNHEY and CDR2 SVGAGI. CDR3 protein: CASSLTKGGGGDQYF. In DNA form, the CDR3 reads TGTGCCAGCAGCCTCACTAAAGGGGGGGGAGGGGACCAGTACTTC.

V and J are TRBV5-1 and TRBJ2-1; D is possibly TRBD1 (5 bases). The V gene lost 1 base and the J gene lost 2 bases, with 10 bases spanning the gap. This CDR3 spans 15 amino acids. In germline, CDR1 is SGHRS, CDR2 YFSETQ. CDR3 nucleotide sequence: TGCGCCAGCAGCTTGTTCAGGGATCCCTACAATGAGCAGTTCTTC. This gives the protein CASSLFRDPYNEQFF.

The chain couples TRBV6-5 to TRBJ2-1; 11 nucleotides line up with TRBD2. The junction had 3 bases not matched to a gene; V was cut back by 5 bases and J by 6 bases. The germline V gene has CDR1 MNHEY and CDR2 SVGAGI. The CDR3 length is 14 residues. The CDR3 DNA follows: TGTGCCAGCAGTCCCGGGACTAGCGGCAATGAGCAGTTCTTC. Its translation: CASSPGTSGNEQFF.

This chain joins TRBV9 and TRBJ2-2; the match to TRBD1 covers 7 bases. V dropped 4 bases and J dropped 6; count of bases not matched to a gene: 12. Germline CDR1 and CDR2: SGDLS and YYNGEE. The CDR3 loop spans 16 amino acids. CDR3 coding DNA: TGTGCCAGCAGCCTAAATCCAGGGGGATCGGCCGGGGAGCTGTTTTTT. It encodes CASSLNPGGSAGELFF.

The chain employs TRBV5-6 and TRBJ2-2, with a possible D match to TRBD2 (6 bases). CDR3 length equals 16 residues. The V end was cut by 1 base, the J end by 4 bases, with 14 bases between. CDR1 is SGHDT, CDR2 YYEEEE, per germline. The CDR3 coding sequence is TGTGCCAGCAGCTTGCCTACTAGCATTGGCACCGGGGAGCTGTTTTTT. Its translation: CASSLPTSIGTGELFF.

This clone was picked up one time. The V call is TRBV28, the J call TRBJ2-3; 7 bases align to TRBD1. The CDR3 totals 15 residues. The V gene end was trimmed by 6 bases and the J gene end by 0 bases; junction bases not matched to a gene: 6. Germline lookup yields CDR1 MDHEN and CDR2 SYDVKM. The CDR3 spells CASRDTGVSTDTQYF. As DNA, the CDR3 is TGTGCCAGCAGGGACACAGGGGTCAGCACAGATACGCAGTATTTT.

The chain couples TRBV14 to TRBJ1-2; D is unresolved. Germline CDR1 and CDR2: SGHDN and FVKESK. Trimming took off 0 bases at V and 7 bases at J, with 9 bases between the two ends. The CDR3 covers 13 residues. DNA of the CDR3: TGTGCCAGCAGCCAAGATCCGGGGTCTGGCTACACCTTC. Amino acid sequence: CASSQDPGSGYTF.

J is TRBJ1-2 and V is TRBV28, with D tentatively TRBD1 (5 bases). Germline V gene data show CDR1 as MDHEN and CDR2 as SYDVKM. The ends were cut back, 2 bases at V and 8 bases at J, with 12 bases in the middle. CDR3 length: 13 amino acids. The CDR3 protein is CASSLMGHEGYTF. DNA of the CDR3: TGTGCCAGCAGTTTAATGGGGCATGAAGGCTACACCTTC.

The CDR3 region is CASSLEGFSGLSNSPLHF. The CDR3 DNA reads as TGTGCCAGCAGCTTAGAAGGATTCTCCGGACTTTCTAATTCACCCCTCCACTTT. The chain carries TRBV7-8 and TRBJ1-6; no clear D. CDR1 SGHVS and CDR2 FQNEAQ come from the germline V gene. V dropped 1 base and J dropped 6 bases, with 19 bases sitting between them. This CDR3 spans 18 amino acids.

The chain links TRBV27 to TRBJ2-5; D remains unclear. V was cut by 5 bases and J by 7 bases, with 8 bases left in between. Germline loops: CDR1 MNHEY, CDR2 SMNVEV (reference sequence). The CDR3 is 11 residues long. The CDR3 protein is CASSPGGTQYF. The CDR3 DNA reads TGTGCCAGCAGTCCTGGCGGGACCCAGTACTTC.